A single sample gave rise to the 14 T cell receptor beta chains below, sequenced in a study of CD8 T cells in ankylosing spondylitis. TCRdb analysed the 5' RACE reads with MiXCR anew, one entry per CDR3 protein. Among approximately 150,000 distinct CDR3 sequences listed, under 45% were seen once. The sequenced sample consisted of synovial fluid, either unsorted or a sorted T cell fraction (not recorded which). All receptors come from a male donor with ankylosing spondylitis.

The chain uses TRBV6-5 and TRBJ1-5, with no clear D. This CDR3 region has 14 residues. Looked up from germline, CDR1 is MNHEY and CDR2 is SVGAGI. V lost 1 base and J 1 base, leaving 5 bases between the germline ends. The CDR3 coding sequence is TGTGCCAGCAGTTACTTAGGGAGCAATCAGCCCCAGCATTTT. This translates into CASSYLGSNQPQHF.

This clonotype has ten or more counts. The chain links TRBV6-1 to TRBJ1-1, with D unclear. The CDR3 consists of 13 residues. Trimming pared 5 bases from V and 4 bases from J, leaving 11 bases between. Looked up from germline, CDR1 is MNHNS and CDR2 is SASEGT. The CDR3, as DNA: TGTGCCAGCAGTCCGGATTGGAGCACTGAAGCTTTCTTT. As protein: CASSPDWSTEAFF.

This clonotype was recorded at least ten times. V and J are TRBV12-3 or TRBV12-4 and TRBJ1-5, with no clear D. Deletions cut 6 bases from V and 5 bases from J, with 8 bases between. The CDR3 loop spans 12 amino acids. The CDR3 DNA is TGTGCCAGCAGGGCCCTAGATCAGCCCCAGCATTTT. Translated, it gives CASRALDQPQHF.

The genes are TRBV2 and TRBJ2-2, with D perhaps matching TRBD2 (5 bases). CDR3 length: 11 residues. Germline V gene sequence: CDR1 SNHLY, CDR2 FYNNEI. V was clipped by 8 bases and J by 7 bases, with 8 bases between them. CDR3 sequence reads: CASSGNGELFF. In nucleotides, the CDR3 is TGTGCCAGCTCGGGGAACGGGGAGCTGTTTTTT. Variable domain in full (rest from reference TRBV2 and TRBJ2-2): EPEVTQTPSHQVTQMGQEVILRCVPISNHLYFYWYRQILGQKVEFLVSFYNNEISEKSEIFDDQFSVERPDGSNFTLKIRSTKLEDSAMYFCASSGNGELFFGEGSRLTVL.

This clonotype was found a few times. The genes are TRBV12-3 or TRBV12-4 and TRBJ1-1; TRBD1 matches 7 bases. The ends lost 6 bases at V and 3 bases at J; junction bases unmatched: 4. CDR3 length equals 13 residues. The CDR3 nucleotides read TGTGCCAGCAGCCCCACAGGGGACACTGAAGCTTTCTTT. Translated: CASSPTGDTEAFF.

V is TRBV28 and J is TRBJ1-5, with D hard to call. The CDR3 consists of 15 residues. V shed 2 bases and J shed 5 bases, with 13 bases lying between them. Germline-derived CDR1 and CDR2 are MDHEN and SYDVKM. CDR3 protein: CASSLRERQDQPQHF. CDR3 coding DNA: TGTGCCAGCAGTTTAAGGGAACGGCAGGATCAGCCCCAGCATTTT. The full variable domain, with the rest looked up from reference TRBV28 and TRBJ1-5, is DVKVTQSSRYLVKRTGEKVFLECVQDMDHENMFWYRQDPGLGLRLIYFSYDVKMKEKGDIPEGYSVSREKKERFSLILESASTNQTSMYLCASSLRERQDQPQHFGDGTRLSIL.

The chain joins TRBV27 to TRBJ2-7, with D perhaps TRBD2 (5 bases). Germline lookup yields CDR1 MNHEY and CDR2 SMNVEV (reference sequence). V lost 10 bases, J lost 6 bases, and 16 bases lay in between. The CDR3 has 12 residues. The CDR3 coding sequence is TGTGCCACTGCGCCGGGGATGGGCGAGCAGTACTTC. Amino acids: CATAPGMGEQYF.

The V and J genes are TRBV4-1 and TRBJ2-5, with TRBD1 matching over 7 bases. V shed 2 bases, J shed 2 bases, and the junction held 5 bases outside the gene matches. Germline-derived CDR1 and CDR2 are MGHRA and YSYEKL. CDR3 length: 15 amino acids. The CDR3 DNA reads as TGCGCCAGCAGCCAAACAGGGGTCCAACAAGAGACCCAGTACTTC. Its protein is CASSQTGVQQETQYF.

This chain links TRBV4-3 with TRBJ2-1, with 7 nucleotides matching TRBD2. V lost 1 base to trimming and J lost 0 bases; unmatched junction nucleotides: 9. The germline CDR1 and CDR2 sequences are LGHNA and YSLEER. The CDR3 length is 18 residues. Written as DNA, the CDR3 is TGCGCCAGCAGCCAAGGATCAACGCGGGGGAGCTCCTACAATGAGCAGTTCTTC. Its translation: CASSQGSTRGSSYNEQFF.

The chain couples TRBV4-3 to TRBJ1-4; D possibly corresponds to TRBD1 (5 bases). The ends were cut back, 0 bases at V and 7 bases at J, with 12 bases in the middle. The CDR3 runs to 15 residues. Germline values: CDR1 LGHNA, CDR2 YSLEER. The CDR3 DNA follows: TGCGCCAGCAGCCAAGACTTACAGGAGGGTGAAAAACTGTTTTTT. This codes for CASSQDLQEGEKLFF.

The chain couples TRBV7-3 to TRBJ2-3; 8 bases line up with TRBD2. CDR1 and CDR2 from the germline V gene are SGHTA and FQGTGA. Trimming took 5 bases from V and 0 from J; bases not matched to a gene: 4. This CDR3 is 15 amino acids long. The CDR3 here is CASSPGGGSTDTQYF. The CDR3 nucleotides read TGTGCCAGCAGCCCCGGGGGGGGAAGCACAGATACGCAGTATTTT.

J is TRBJ2-7 and V is TRBV4-1, with D perhaps TRBD1 (5 bases). There are 18 residues in the CDR3. Germline V gene data show CDR1 as MGHRA and CDR2 as YSYEKL. V was cut by 0 bases and J by 4 bases, with 22 bases left in between. The CDR3 DNA reads as TGCGCCAGCAGCCAAGAGGGTGACAGCCCCGTGAGGCCTTACGAGCAGTACTTC. As protein: CASSQEGDSPVRPYEQYF.

This clonotype was seen a few times. The chain links TRBV4-2 to TRBJ2-7; 8 nucleotides agree with TRBD1. The germline V gene has CDR1 LGHNA and CDR2 YNFKEQ. This CDR3 contains 14 residues. J was trimmed by 4 bases and V by 4 bases; bases with no gene match: 6. DNA of the CDR3: TGTGCCAGCAGCCCCCCGACAGGGGTTTACGAGCAGTACTTC. It encodes CASSPPTGVYEQYF.

CDR3 protein: CASSPQGRDTEAFF. CDR3 nucleotide sequence: TGTGCCAGCAGTCCACAGGGCCGGGACACTGAAGCTTTCTTT. This sequence joins TRBV12-3 or TRBV12-4 and TRBJ1-1; TRBD1 might be the D (6 bases). V dropped 5 bases and J dropped 3 bases, with 13 bases sitting between them. The length of the CDR3 is 14 residues.